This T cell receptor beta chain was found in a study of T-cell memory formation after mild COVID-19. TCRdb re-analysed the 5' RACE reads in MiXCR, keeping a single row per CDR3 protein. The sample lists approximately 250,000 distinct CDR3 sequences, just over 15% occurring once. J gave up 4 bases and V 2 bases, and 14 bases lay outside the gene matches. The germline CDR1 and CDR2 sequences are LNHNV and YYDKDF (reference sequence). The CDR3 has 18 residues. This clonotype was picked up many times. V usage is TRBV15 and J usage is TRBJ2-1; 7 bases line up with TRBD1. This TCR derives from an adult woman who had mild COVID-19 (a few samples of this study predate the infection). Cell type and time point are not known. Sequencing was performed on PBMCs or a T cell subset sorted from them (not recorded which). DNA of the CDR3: TGTGCCACCAGCAGAAAGATTTGGGGCCAGGGGGTTTACAATGAGCAGTTCTTC. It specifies CATSRKIWGQGVYNEQFF.